This entry lists 20 T cell receptor beta chains sequenced from one sample in a study of naive and memory T cell subsets. Two oligonucleotides, mixed equimolar, formed the beta constant-region primer covering TRBC1 and TRBC2. Ligated cDNA was amplified by four rounds of PCR with nested alpha and beta constant-region primers and SP2. One entry per CDR3 protein, called by TCRdb with MiXCR from the UMI-ligation and nested PCR reads. The sample yields 95,000 to 150,000 distinct CDR3 sequences, roughly 36% seen once. The sample taken for sequencing was central memory CD4+ T cells from blood. The receptors come from a human donor in good health.

Concerning this clonotype: A read error may explain this, as a much larger clone is one base away. The chain joins TRBV11-2 to TRBJ2-7; 12 nucleotides align to TRBD1. This CDR3 is 15 amino acids long. Germline CDR1 is SGHAT and CDR2 is FQNNGV. The CDR3 region has the DNA TGTGCCATCAGCACCCGGGACAGGGGGCTACACGAGCAGTACTTC. Translation gives CAISTRDRGLHEQYF.

This sequence joins TRBV19 and TRBJ2-1; TRBD2 is a possible D gene (5 bases). V was cut by 6 bases and J by 4 bases, with 16 bases left in between. CDR3 length equals 15 residues. Per the germline V gene, CDR1 is LNHDA and CDR2 is SQIVND (reference sequence). CDR3 sequence: CASSSTPSRYNEQFF. CDR3 in DNA: TGTGCCAGTAGCAGCACGCCTAGCAGGTACAATGAGCAGTTCTTC.

CDR3 sequence: CSVDGRNTQYF. The CDR3 DNA follows: TGCAGCGTTGACGGCAGAAATACGCAGTATTTT. V gene TRBV29-1 combines with J gene TRBJ2-3, with D unresolved. This CDR3 is built from 11 residues. Trimming shortened V by 3 bases and J by 7 bases, and 8 bases separated the two germline ends. Per the germline V gene, CDR1 is SQVTM and CDR2 is ANQGSEA.

This chain links TRBV11-3 with TRBJ2-1; no reliable D call. With 5 bases removed from V and 5 bases from J, the gap between germline ends came to 13 bases. This CDR3 region has 14 residues. Germline V gives CDR1 SGHNT, CDR2 YENEEA. The CDR3 protein is CASSQTGLNNEQFF. CDR3 coding DNA: TGTGCCAGCAGCCAGACGGGCCTCAACAATGAGCAGTTCTTC.

The V and J genes are TRBV7-8 and TRBJ2-1, with 8 bases matching TRBD2. The CDR3 totals 17 residues. CDR1 is SGHVS, CDR2 FQNEAQ, per germline. Losses at the gene ends were 4 bases for V and 4 bases for J; bases not matched to a gene: 12. Here the CDR3 DNA reads TGTGCCAGCAGCTCAGCCGAGGGCGGGAGGACGTACAATGAGCAGTTCTTC. Translation gives CASSSAEGGRTYNEQFF.

This clonotype was observed a few times. V and J are TRBV6-1 and TRBJ2-7, with TRBD2 matching over 8 bases. J gave up 5 bases and V 4 bases, and 10 bases lay outside the gene matches. The CDR3 is made up of 15 amino acids. CDR1 and CDR2 (germline): MNHNS, SASEGT. CDR3 nucleotide sequence: TGTGCCAGCAGTGCCGCAGCGGGAGCAGGTCACGAGCAGTACTTC. Encoded protein: CASSAAAGAGHEQYF.

The J gene is TRBJ2-7, the V gene TRBV6-1, with TRBD2 matching 10 bases. There are 14 residues in the CDR3. CDR1 and CDR2 from the germline V gene are MNHNS and SASEGT. The ends lost 7 bases at V and 4 bases at J; junction bases unmatched: 7. CDR3 sequence: CASTKAGGPYEQYF. In nucleotides, the CDR3 is TGTGCCAGCACCAAAGCGGGAGGGCCATACGAGCAGTACTTC.

This chain uses TRBV23-1 with TRBJ2-7; D unresolved. TRBV23-1 is classed as an ORF, of uncertain function. The V end was cut by 8 bases, the J end by 3 bases, with 29 bases between. CDR3 size: 18 residues. The CDR3: CASQLHPAVGSSNYEQYF. CDR3 DNA sequence: TGCGCCAGCCAACTCCACCCAGCAGTCGGCAGTTCTAACTACGAGCAGTACTTC.

CDR3 nucleotides: TGTGCCAGCAGCCAAGAATACGGACGGTTCGGAGCTTTCTTT. Its protein is CASSQEYGRFGAFF. The genes are TRBV3-1 and TRBJ1-1; D call uncertain. Between the trimmed V and J ends, which lost 0 bases and 10 bases, there was a span of 15 bases. This CDR3 is built from 14 residues. Germline assignment: CDR1 LGHDT and CDR2 YNNKEL (reference sequence).

This clonotype was detected only a few times. The rearrangement joins TRBV19 to TRBJ1-5; D is uncertain. The ends were cut back, 5 bases at V and 3 bases at J, with 14 bases in the middle. CDR3 length equals 15 residues. From germline, CDR1 is LNHDA and CDR2 SQIVND (reference sequence). The CDR3 region is CASSPLKQSNQPQHF. The DNA for the CDR3 is TGTGCCAGTAGTCCTCTTAAACAGTCCAATCAGCCCCAGCATTTT.

There are a few counts of this clonotype. This chain joins TRBV10-3 and TRBJ1-1; D remains unclear. V was shortened by 2 bases and J by 6 bases, with 10 bases between the two germline ends. From germline, CDR1 is ENHRY and CDR2 SYGVKD. CDR3 length: 13 amino acids. The CDR3 DNA is TGTGCCATCAGTGAGACTGAAGTCGCTGAAGCTTTCTTT. As protein: CAISETEVAEAFF.

This sequence joins TRBV19 and TRBJ2-3, with a possible D match to TRBD1 (6 bases). From germline, CDR1 is LNHDA and CDR2 SQIVND (reference sequence). V was clipped by 4 bases and J by 2 bases, with 13 bases between them. This CDR3 spans 15 amino acids. CDR3 sequence reads: CASSTRTGNTDTQYF. CDR3 bases: TGTGCCAGTAGTACGCGTACAGGGAACACAGATACGCAGTATTTT.

This clonotype was found a few times. The chain has TRBV10-3 and TRBJ1-1, with 9 bases that match TRBD1. This CDR3 has 15 amino acids. CDR1 is ENHRY and CDR2 is SYGVKD in the germline V gene. The trim removed 2 bases at V and 8 bases at J, leaving 9 bases unmatched. CDR3 in DNA: TGTGCCATCAGTGAGGCGGGACAGGGAGGAGAGGAAGCTTTCTTT. Encoded protein: CAISEAGQGGEEAFF.

This chain uses TRBV20-1 with TRBJ2-1, with 7 bases matching TRBD2. The CDR3 is made up of 15 amino acids. Germline V lookup: CDR1 DFQATT, CDR2 SNEGSKA (reference sequence). With 1 base clipped from V and 6 bases from J, the junction kept 9 bases outside the gene matches. Here the CDR3 DNA reads TGCAGTGCTAGAGGGCTCGGGACTAACCTCAATGAGCAGTTCTTC. This gives the protein CSARGLGTNLNEQFF.

This chain joins TRBV20-1 and TRBJ2-3, with TRBD2 matching 8 bases. Per germline, CDR1 DFQATT and CDR2 SNEGSKA (reference sequence). The V gene end was trimmed by 2 bases and the J gene end by 1 base; junction bases not matched to a gene: 8. The CDR3 sequence is 16 residues long. The CDR3 region is CSARSGRAKGTDTQYF. The CDR3 DNA reads TGCAGTGCTAGATCCGGGAGGGCCAAAGGCACAGATACGCAGTATTTT.

This clonotype was seen only a few times. The rearrangement links TRBV7-2 to TRBJ2-3; tentative D call: TRBD2 (6 bases). Germline CDR1 and CDR2: SGHTA and FQGNSA. The CDR3 loop spans 15 amino acids. Trimming pared 3 bases from V and 3 bases from J, leaving 13 bases between. As DNA, the CDR3 is TGTGCCAGCAGCTTTGGACTAACAAGAACAGATACGCAGTATTTT. Its translation: CASSFGLTRTDTQYF. Based on the CDR3 plus reference TRBV7-2 and TRBJ2-3, the full variable domain is GAGVSQSPSNKVTEKGKDVELRCDPISGHTALYWYRQSLGQGLEFLIYFQGNSAPDKSGLPSDRFSAERTGGSVSTLTIQRTQQEDSAVYLCASSFGLTRTDTQYFGPGTRLTVL.

This clonotype appeared many times. The chain carries TRBV2 and TRBJ2-7, with TRBD1 matching over 8 bases. Germline-derived CDR1 and CDR2 are SNHLY and FYNNEI. V dropped 6 bases and J dropped 2; count of bases not matched to a gene: 3. This CDR3 is 13 amino acids long. Here the CDR3 reads CASSGQGTYEQYF. In nucleotides, the CDR3 is TGTGCCAGCAGCGGACAGGGAACCTACGAGCAGTACTTC.

The chain carries TRBV7-2 and TRBJ1-2, with D possibly being TRBD1 (6 bases). Trimming took off 4 bases at V and 4 bases at J, with 13 bases between the two ends. This CDR3 spans 14 amino acids. Germline-derived CDR1 and CDR2 are SGHTA and FQGNSA. The CDR3 DNA is TGTGCCAGCAGCTCCACCCAGGGGACCTATGGCTACACCTTC. Its protein is CASSSTQGTYGYTF.

The chain employs TRBV3-1 and TRBJ2-7; 8 bases line up with TRBD1. CDR1 LGHDT and CDR2 YNNKEL come from the germline V gene (reference sequence). The V and J ends lost 4 bases and 5 bases, in that order; junction bases with no gene match: 7. The CDR3 covers 14 residues. CDR3 sequence (DNA): TGTGCCAGCAGCCCGCGGGACAGGTCGCACGAGCAGTACTTC. It encodes CASSPRDRSHEQYF.

The chain links TRBV7-6 to TRBJ1-4; a possible D gene is TRBD1 (5 bases). Germline V gives CDR1 SGHVS, CDR2 FNYEAQ. This CDR3 is built from 18 residues. The V end lost 2 bases, the J end lost 0 bases, and 16 bases lay between the germline ends. In DNA, the CDR3 is TGTGCCAGCAGCTTATATGGGGGAGGGAGAGCAACTAATGAAAAACTGTTTTTT. Its protein product is CASSLYGGGRATNEKLFF.